The 11 T cell receptor beta chains below come from one sample, sequenced in a study of T-cell reconstitution after alpha-beta-depleted transplantation in children. Unique molecular identifiers tagged the TCRbeta library. TCRdb re-derived calls from the PCR reads in MiXCR, one entry per CDR3 protein. The sample yields 380,000 or so distinct CDR3 sequences, 13% seen once. This sample comprised PBMCs, obtained from the stem cell graft. The source of these receptors is a human donor who donated a stem cell graft to a child with Fanconi anemia.

The V call is TRBV11-2, the J call TRBJ1-2, with D unclear. CDR3 size: 14 residues. V was shortened by 2 bases and J by 0 bases, with 7 bases between the two germline ends. Germline assignment: CDR1 SGHAT and CDR2 FQNNGV. CDR3 DNA sequence: TGTGCCAGCAGCTTAAACAGACCTAACTATGGCTACACCTTC. Translated: CASSLNRPNYGYTF.

This clonotype was counted ten times or more. The chain carries TRBV6-5 and TRBJ2-3; 10 bases map to TRBD1. This CDR3 spans 16 amino acids. The V gene's germline CDR1 is MNHEY and CDR2 SVGAGI. The V segment lost 1 base and the J segment 3 bases; nucleotides outside the gene matches: 4. Here the CDR3 reads CASSYWGQGTTDTQYF. CDR3 nucleotides: TGTGCCAGCAGTTACTGGGGACAGGGGACGACAGATACGCAGTATTTT.

In this sample, this clonotype turned up many times. The chain carries TRBV4-3 and TRBJ1-5; D remains ambiguous. The CDR3 length is 15 residues. CDR1 is LGHNA and CDR2 is YSLEER in the germline V gene. Trimming removed 0 bases at V and 2 bases at J, with 8 bases between. The CDR3 DNA reads TGCGCCAGCAGCCAAGAGCTTTTGGGCAATCAGCCCCAGCATTTT. It specifies CASSQELLGNQPQHF.

This rearrangement joins TRBV5-1 to TRBJ2-7; weak D call: TRBD2 (7 bases). CDR1 and CDR2 from the germline V gene are SGHRS and YFSETQ. Between the trimmed V and J ends, which lost 0 bases and 1 base, there was a span of 14 bases. The CDR3 extends over 16 amino acids. The chain's CDR3 is CASSLERGGASYEQYF. CDR3 nucleotides: TGCGCCAGCAGCTTGGAAAGGGGGGGAGCGTCCTACGAGCAGTACTTC.

The chain has TRBV7-2 and TRBJ2-6, with D possibly matching TRBD1 (6 bases). V was trimmed by 0 bases and J by 1 base, leaving 16 bases between them. The V gene's germline CDR1 is SGHTA and CDR2 FQGNSA. The CDR3 is 19 amino acids. The CDR3 sequence is CASSLAKTGTSSGANVLTF. In nucleotides, the CDR3 is TGTGCCAGCAGCTTAGCGAAAACCGGGACATCGTCTGGGGCCAACGTCCTGACTTTC.

This clonotype was seen only a few times. The chain uses TRBV6-2 or TRBV6-3 and TRBJ2-5; D may be TRBD1 (6 bases). Deletions cut 7 bases from V and 5 bases from J, with 17 bases between. CDR1 and CDR2 from the germline V gene are MNHEY and SVGEGT. The CDR3 runs 14 residues. The chain's CDR3 is CASTSRQDGETQYF. CDR3 in DNA: TGTGCCAGCACCTCGAGACAGGACGGGGAGACCCAGTACTTC.

The gene calls are TRBV20-1 and TRBJ1-2; TRBD1 matches at 7 bases. Germline assignment: CDR1 DFQATT and CDR2 SNEGSKA (reference sequence). Trimming took 6 bases from V and 3 from J; bases not matched to a gene: 16. The CDR3 length is 16 residues. The CDR3 reads CSARKTPGQNDYGYTF. The CDR3 DNA sequence: TGCAGTGCCAGAAAGACACCGGGACAGAATGACTATGGCTACACCTTC.

In this sample, this clonotype turned up a few times. The V gene is TRBV5-1, the J gene TRBJ1-4, with D unresolved. From germline, CDR1 is SGHRS and CDR2 YFSETQ. V was clipped by 4 bases and J by 3 bases, with 13 bases between them. The CDR3 runs to 15 residues. CDR3 protein: CASSLGSGSNEKLFF. Here the CDR3 DNA reads TGCGCCAGCAGCCTCGGGTCAGGTTCTAATGAAAAACTGTTTTTT. The variable domain in full, completed from reference TRBV5-1 and TRBJ1-4, reads KAGVTQTPRYLIKTRGQQVTLSCSPISGHRSVSWYQQTPGQGLQFLFEYFSETQRNKGNFPGRFSGRQFSNSRSEMNVSTLELGDSALYLCASSLGSGSNEKLFFGSGTQLSVL.

There are many counts of this clonotype. The V call is TRBV6-2 or TRBV6-3, the J call TRBJ1-1; D is undetermined. Germline CDR1 is MNHEY and CDR2 is SVGEGT. The CDR3 is made up of 15 amino acids. V lost 4 bases to trimming and J lost 4 bases, with 16 bases between them. CDR3 sequence (DNA): TGTGCCAGCAGTTCGACACCTCACAAGGTCACTGAAGCTTTCTTT. Translating gives CASSSTPHKVTEAFF.

This clonotype showed up just a few times. The CDR3 region is CASSYTFTGTGGTDTQYF. CDR3 sequence (DNA): TGTGCCAGCAGTTACACGTTTACCGGGACAGGGGGTACAGATACGCAGTATTTT. The genes are TRBV6-5 and TRBJ2-3, with 11 bases identical to TRBD1. Germline assignment: CDR1 MNHEY and CDR2 SVGAGI. The CDR3 is 18 amino acids. With V trimmed by 2 bases and J by 3 bases, 10 bases remained unmatched.

This clonotype was seen repeatedly, ten times or more. The chain carries TRBV7-2 and TRBJ2-3; possibly TRBD2 for D (5 bases). Per germline, CDR1 SGHTA and CDR2 FQGNSA. V lost 8 bases to trimming and J lost 3 bases, with 12 bases between them. CDR3 size: 13 residues. The DNA for the CDR3 is TGTGCCAGCCTCTTTGAGGGAACAGATACGCAGTATTTT. As protein: CASLFEGTDTQYF. The full variable domain, completed using reference TRBV7-2 and TRBJ2-3, is GAGVSQSPSNKVTEKGKDVELRCDPISGHTALYWYRQSLGQGLEFLIYFQGNSAPDKSGLPSDRFSAERTGGSVSTLTIQRTQQEDSAVYLCASLFEGTDTQYFGPGTRLTVL.